Shown below are 12 T cell receptor beta chains from a single sample sequenced in a study of blood T cell repertoires in COVID-19. Clones were read by immunoSEQ multiplex PCR, and TCRdb kept only the in-frame ones, dropping some. The sample yields some 100,000 clones, roughly nine tenths seen once. Sequencing was carried out using peripheral blood. All receptors come from a man between 25 and 39 years old in a cohort sampled during active COVID-19.

The J gene is TRBJ1-3, the V gene TRBV27, with D perhaps TRBD1 (6 bases). Per the germline V gene, CDR1 is MNHEY and CDR2 is SMNVEV (reference sequence). Trimming took 6 bases from V and 1 from J, leaving 10 bases between them. The CDR3 has 14 amino acids. The CDR3 spells CASSNRASGNTIYF. CDR3 sequence (DNA): TGTGCCAGCAGCAACAGGGCGTCTGGAAACACCATATATTTT.

This sequence joins TRBV5-1 and TRBJ2-7; 9 nucleotides match TRBD1. Germline CDR1 reads SGHRS; CDR2 reads YFSETQ. J lost 1 base, V lost 0 bases, and 2 bases had no gene match. The CDR3 runs 15 residues. The CDR3 DNA reads as TGCGCCAGCAGCTTGGGAGGGACAGGGTCCTACGAGCAGTACTTC. It yields the protein CASSLGGTGSYEQYF.

The genes are TRBV27 and TRBJ2-3; TRBD1 matches 7 bases. In germline, CDR1 is MNHEY, CDR2 SMNVEV (reference sequence). The trim removed 5 bases at V and 0 bases at J, leaving 14 bases unmatched. The CDR3 extends over 18 amino acids. The CDR3 DNA sequence: TGTGCCAGCAGTACCCTAGCTTCCGGACAGGCCAGCACAGATACGCAGTATTTT. It translates to CASSTLASGQASTDTQYF.

V is TRBV24-1 and J is TRBJ2-1; unclear D gene. Germline CDR1 KGHDR, CDR2 SFDVKD. Between the trimmed V and J ends, which lost 6 bases and 7 bases, there was a span of 6 bases. The CDR3 consists of 11 residues. The CDR3 DNA is TGTGCCACCAGTTTCGGGAATGAGCAGTTCTTC. Its protein is CATSFGNEQFF.

The V and J genes are TRBV4-1 and TRBJ2-5; possible D gene TRBD2, 5 bases. The germline CDR1 and CDR2 sequences are MGHRA and YSYEKL. This CDR3 has 15 residues. Trimming pared 0 bases from V and 2 bases from J, leaving 10 bases between. The CDR3 loop reads CASSQDRSGQETQYF. The CDR3 DNA follows: TGCGCCAGCAGCCAAGATAGATCGGGACAAGAGACCCAGTACTTC.

The chain combines TRBV7-2 with TRBJ1-4, with TRBD1 matching over 7 bases. This CDR3 has 14 residues. CDR1 is SGHTA, CDR2 FQGNSA, per germline. Trimming took 7 bases from V and 3 from J; bases not matched to a gene: 5. The CDR3 DNA follows: TGTGCCAGCACGCCGGGACAGTCTAATGAAAAACTGTTTTTT. Amino acid sequence: CASTPGQSNEKLFF.

The rearrangement uses TRBV7-2 and TRBJ2-5; 7 nucleotides line up with TRBD1. This CDR3 comprises 13 residues. V trimming: 8 bases; J trimming: 2 bases; junction bases outside the gene matches: 5. Per germline, CDR1 SGHTA and CDR2 FQGNSA. The CDR3 is CASQLGQQETQYF. The CDR3 region has the DNA TGTGCCAGCCAACTGGGACAGCAAGAGACCCAGTACTTC.

This chain links TRBV27 with TRBJ1-2; 10 bases map to TRBD1. Unmatched junction bases numbered 3, after V lost 4 bases and J lost 1 base. Germline lookup yields CDR1 MNHEY and CDR2 SMNVEV (reference sequence). This CDR3 contains 15 residues. CDR3 in DNA: TGTGCCAGCAGTTCCTGGACAGGGGGTAACTATGGCTACACCTTC. This translates into CASSSWTGGNYGYTF.

V usage is TRBV5-1 and J usage is TRBJ1-1; tentatively, D is TRBD1 (5 bases). From germline, CDR1 is SGHRS and CDR2 YFSETQ. This CDR3 comprises 14 residues. V was trimmed by 1 base and J by 1 base, leaving 8 bases between them. CDR3 DNA: TGCGCCAGCAGCTTGCAGGGCTCGAACACTGAAGCTTTCTTT. Its protein is CASSLQGSNTEAFF.

This clone was detected once. The chain uses TRBV5-4 and TRBJ2-7; 9 bases agree with TRBD1. Germline values: CDR1 SGHNT, CDR2 YYREEE (reference sequence). CDR3 length: 16 amino acids. After removal of 5 bases from V and 2 bases from J, the junction contained 11 bases not matched to a gene. CDR3 protein: CASSPSGGQGPYEQYF. In nucleotides, the CDR3 is TGTGCCAGCAGTCCCTCGGGGGGACAGGGTCCCTACGAGCAGTACTTC.

The chain links TRBV15 to TRBJ1-5; D is ambiguous. This CDR3 has 16 residues. Looked up from germline, CDR1 is LNHNV and CDR2 is YYDKDF (reference sequence). Trimming took 0 bases from V and 4 from J, leaving 13 bases between them. The CDR3 here is CATSRDRQLGNQPQHF. CDR3 nucleotide sequence: TGTGCCACCAGCAGAGATAGGCAGCTAGGAAATCAGCCCCAGCATTTT. The full variable domain, its missing parts supplied by reference TRBV15 and TRBJ1-5, is DAMVIQNPRYQVTQFGKPVTLSCSQTLNHNVMYWYQQKSSQAPKLLFHYYDKDFNNEADTPDNFQSRRPNTSFCFLDIRSPGLGDTAMYLCATSRDRQLGNQPQHFGDGTRLSIL.

V and J are TRBV2 and TRBJ2-2; D unclear. V lost 2 bases, J lost 2 bases, and 6 bases lay in between. The CDR3 totals 14 residues. CDR1 and CDR2 from the germline V gene are SNHLY and FYNNEI. In DNA, the CDR3 is TGTGCCAGCAGTGAAACAGAAAACACCGGGGAGCTGTTTTTT. Translation: CASSETENTGELFF.